This entry is about one T cell receptor (beta chain). The antigen is unknown. These data originate in a study of a mutant IDH1 vaccine in newly diagnosed glioma. For the study at large: Radiotherapy alone preceded vaccination by 4-6 weeks; alternatively, vaccination started with temozolomide cycles.

Per the germline V gene, CDR1 is LNHDA and CDR2 is SQIVND (reference sequence). This CDR3 region has 14 residues. V was clipped by 8 bases and J by 11 bases, with 22 bases between them. The protocol was immunoSEQ multiplex PCR, while the TCRdb copy is restricted to in-frame clones and leaves out a portion. The table includes about 32,000 clones, roughly four fifths detected once. Time point in this sample: week 35, safety follow-up. Vaccination used 300 ug of mutant IDH1 20-mer peptide per dose, with topical imiquimod. Donors' newly diagnosed IDH1-mutant WHO grade 3 or 4 astrocytomas lacked nuclear ATRX.

This specimen consisted of PBMCs, obtained from a glioma patient whose treatment included an IDH1 peptide vaccine. V gene TRBV19 combines with J gene TRBJ1-5, with TRBD1 as a possible D gene (5 bases). The clonotype was recovered from a young woman with glioma. CDR3: CASGEQAAREAQHF. The DNA for the CDR3 is TGTGCCAGTGGGGAACAGGCCGCGAGAGAAGCCCAGCATTTT.